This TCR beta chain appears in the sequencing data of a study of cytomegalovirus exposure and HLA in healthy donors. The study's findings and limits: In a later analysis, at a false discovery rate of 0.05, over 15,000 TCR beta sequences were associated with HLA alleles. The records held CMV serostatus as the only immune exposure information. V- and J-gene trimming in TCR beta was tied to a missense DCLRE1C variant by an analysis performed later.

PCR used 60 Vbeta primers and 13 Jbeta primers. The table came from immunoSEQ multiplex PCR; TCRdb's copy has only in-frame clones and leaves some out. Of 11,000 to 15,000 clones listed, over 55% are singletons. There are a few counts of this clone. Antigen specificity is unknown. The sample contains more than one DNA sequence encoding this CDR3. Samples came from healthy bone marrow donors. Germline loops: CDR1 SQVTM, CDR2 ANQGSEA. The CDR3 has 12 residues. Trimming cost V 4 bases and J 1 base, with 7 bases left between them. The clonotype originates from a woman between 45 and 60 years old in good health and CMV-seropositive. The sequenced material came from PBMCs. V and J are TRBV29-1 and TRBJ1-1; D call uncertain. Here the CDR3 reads CSVAPGNTEAFF. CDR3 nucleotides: TGCAGCGTTGCCCCGGGGAACACTGAAGCTTTCTTT.